The 13 T cell receptor beta chains below come from one sample, sequenced in a study of regulatory T cells in long-lasting Graves disease. Combining iRepertoire HTBI primers with Arm-PCR of CDR3 regions, the authors built TCR beta libraries. Using its own MiXCR run on the multiplex PCR reads, TCRdb lists one record per CDR3 protein. This table holds about 290,000 distinct CDR3 sequences, 20% to 25% found once. Time point meaning: persistent/refractory GD, antithyroid drugs over 5 years with positive TRAb. Scientists built the TCR library using RNA that was extracted from PBMCs. This material consisted of peripheral blood mononuclear cells (PBMCs), taken when the disease was refractory, from a patient treated with antithyroid drugs. The source of these receptors is a female donor with Graves disease.

This clonotype was recorded a few times. CDR3 residues: CSASESFQETQYF. DNA of the CDR3: TGCAGCGCCAGCGAGTCCTTCCAAGAGACCCAGTACTTC. V is TRBV29-1 and J is TRBJ2-5; D gene ambiguous. The CDR3 covers 13 residues. The germline V gene encodes CDR1 SQVTM and CDR2 ANQGSEA. V lost 7 bases, J lost 1 base, and 13 bases lay in between.

This chain uses TRBV7-2 with TRBJ1-1, with a possible D match to TRBD1 (6 bases). V gave up 5 bases and J gave up 3 bases, with 19 bases separating them. Germline V gene data show CDR1 as SGHTA and CDR2 as FQGNSA. The CDR3 has 16 residues. Written as DNA, the CDR3 is TGTGCCAGCAGCCGAGGTATAGGGGGGTTGTACACTGAAGCTTTCTTT. Encoded protein: CASSRGIGGLYTEAFF.

V and J are TRBV12-3 or TRBV12-4 and TRBJ2-2; TRBD2 might be the D (5 bases). V was cut by 5 bases and J by 0 bases, with 16 bases left in between. The CDR3 spans 17 residues. The CDR3 nucleotides read TGTGCCAGCAGTCCGGAAACCGGGGTACCGAACACCGGGGAGCTGTTTTTT. It is translated as CASSPETGVPNTGELFF.

The chain employs TRBV28 and TRBJ2-7; D might be TRBD2 (6 bases). From germline, CDR1 is MDHEN and CDR2 SYDVKM. This CDR3 contains 13 residues. V was clipped by 2 bases and J by 6 bases, with 11 bases between them. The CDR3 reads CASSLISGVEQYF. In DNA, the CDR3 is TGTGCCAGCAGTTTAATATCGGGAGTCGAGCAGTACTTC. Combining the CDR3 with reference TRBV28 and TRBJ2-7 gives the whole variable domain DVKVTQSSRYLVKRTGEKVFLECVQDMDHENMFWYRQDPGLGLRLIYFSYDVKMKEKGDIPEGYSVSREKKERFSLILESASTNQTSMYLCASSLISGVEQYFGPGTRLTVT.

The chain joins TRBV6-1 to TRBJ2-6; D unresolved. Deletions cut 1 base from V and 4 bases from J, with 11 bases between. CDR1 MNHNS and CDR2 SASEGT come from the germline V gene. This CDR3 has 16 amino acids. The CDR3 sequence is CASSEGVGPGANVLTF. CDR3 nucleotide sequence: TGTGCCAGCAGTGAAGGTGTAGGACCCGGGGCCAACGTCCTGACTTTC.

This clonotype was picked up a small number of times. V usage is TRBV11-3 and J usage is TRBJ2-1; D is undetermined. Germline V gene lookup returns CDR1 SGHNT and CDR2 YENEEA. The V end lost 5 bases, the J end lost 5 bases, and 13 bases lay between the germline ends. There are 14 residues in the CDR3. The CDR3 nucleotides are TGTGCCAGCAGCGCACAAACTGGGGACAATGAGCAGTTCTTC. It yields the protein CASSAQTGDNEQFF.

The table lists this clonotype with a few counts. The V gene is TRBV7-2, the J gene TRBJ2-2; possible D gene TRBD2, 6 bases. Deletions cut 8 bases from V and 1 base from J, with 20 bases between. This CDR3 has 17 amino acids. Germline loops: CDR1 SGHTA, CDR2 FQGNSA. In DNA, the CDR3 is TGTGCCAGCTCATCAAGTAGCGGAGGATTGAACACCGGGGAGCTGTTTTTT. As protein: CASSSSSGGLNTGELFF.

This clonotype showed up many times. The chain uses TRBV2 and TRBJ2-7; 11 positions match TRBD2. The V gene end was trimmed by 7 bases and the J gene end by 3 bases; junction bases not matched to a gene: 8. Germline CDR1 SNHLY, CDR2 FYNNEI. The CDR3 length is 15 residues. The CDR3 is CASTLGLAEYYEQYF. CDR3 DNA: TGTGCCAGCACCCTGGGACTAGCGGAGTACTACGAGCAGTACTTC.

This clonotype was recorded once. This likely reflects a read error, since a far larger clone is one base away. The CDR3 does not close with the conserved phenylalanine or tryptophan, likely indicating a read error. This chain uses TRBV9 with TRBJ2-5; 7 bases fit TRBD1. CDR3 size: 14 residues. Trimming at V came to 5 bases and at J to 2 bases, leaving 6 bases not matched to a gene. Germline CDR1 is SGDLS and CDR2 is YYNGEE. The CDR3 spells CASSPRGQQETQYL. The DNA for the CDR3 is TGTGCCAGCAGTCCCCGGGGACAGCAAGAGACCCAGTACCTC.

This clonotype appeared many times. V and J are TRBV7-2 and TRBJ1-6; D not resolved. V lost 2 bases, J lost 7 bases, and 15 bases lay in between. Germline V gives CDR1 SGHTA, CDR2 FQGNSA. CDR3 length equals 16 residues. CDR3: CASSLIVGRINSPLHF. The CDR3 bases are TGTGCCAGCAGCTTAATAGTAGGTCGGATAAATTCACCCCTCCACTTT.

V is TRBV20-1 and J is TRBJ2-7; D may correspond to TRBD1 or TRBD2 (5 bases each). The CDR3 covers 13 residues. Germline CDR1 is DFQATT and CDR2 is SNEGSKA (reference sequence). V lost 5 bases and J lost 7, with 18 bases in between. CDR3 in DNA: TGCAGTGCTGCCCGGGACCAACCTACGGAGCAGTACTTC. Translation gives CSAARDQPTEQYF.

This clonotype was seen at least ten times. The rearrangement links TRBV2 to TRBJ2-7; 9 bases are shared with TRBD1. This CDR3 has 13 residues. Per germline, CDR1 SNHLY and CDR2 FYNNEI. With V trimmed by 8 bases and J by 3 bases, 5 bases remained unmatched. The CDR3 nucleotides are TGTGCCAGCGGAACAGGGGGCTTCTACGAGCAGTACTTC. It translates to CASGTGGFYEQYF.

The chain employs TRBV30 and TRBJ1-3, with D maybe TRBD1 (6 bases). The CDR3 spans 15 residues. V shed 0 bases and J shed 4 bases, with 13 bases lying between them. Germline V CDR1 and CDR2: GTSNPN, SVGIG (reference sequence). CDR3 protein: CAWSVQGASGNTIYF. CDR3 nucleotide sequence: TGTGCCTGGAGTGTACAGGGTGCGTCAGGAAACACCATATATTTT.